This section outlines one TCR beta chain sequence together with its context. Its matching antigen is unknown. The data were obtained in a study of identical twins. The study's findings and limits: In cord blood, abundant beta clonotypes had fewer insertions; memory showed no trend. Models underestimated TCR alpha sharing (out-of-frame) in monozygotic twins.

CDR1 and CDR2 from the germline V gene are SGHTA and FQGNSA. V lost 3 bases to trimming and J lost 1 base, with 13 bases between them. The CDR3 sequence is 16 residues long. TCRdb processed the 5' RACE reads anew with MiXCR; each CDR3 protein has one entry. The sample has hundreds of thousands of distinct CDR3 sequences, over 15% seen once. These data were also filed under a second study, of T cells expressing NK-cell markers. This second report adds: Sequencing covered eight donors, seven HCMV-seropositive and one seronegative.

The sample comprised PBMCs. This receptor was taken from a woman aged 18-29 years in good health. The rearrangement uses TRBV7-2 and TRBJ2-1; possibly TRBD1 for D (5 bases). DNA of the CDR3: TGTGCCAGCAGCTTCACCGGGCCAGGGTCCTACAATGAGCAGTTCTTC. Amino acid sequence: CASSFTGPGSYNEQFF.